One and the same sample provided the 5 T cell receptor beta chains below, sequenced in a study of CD8+ T cells in alopecia areata. RNA extraction and reverse transcription yielded cDNA as sequencing template. Using immunoSEQ multiplex PCR, the repertoire was profiled, and TCRdb retains in-frame clones only, with some absent. The table includes 150,000 to 200,000 clones, about 60% detected once. Indicated treatment: oral pan-JAK inhibitor, 5-10 mg twice daily. Material: CD8+ T cells sorted from blood, obtained at week 24, from a patient treated with tofacitinib. The receptors were sampled from a human donor with alopecia areata.

CDR3 loop: CASSVVSGGGNEQFF. In nucleotides, the CDR3 is TGTGCCAGCAGCGTAGTGAGCGGGGGCGGGAATGAGCAGTTCTTC. The chain employs TRBV9 and TRBJ2-1; 8 bases fit TRBD2. CDR3 length: 15 amino acids. Trimming cost V 0 bases and J 7 bases; bases outside gene matches: 6. Germline lookup yields CDR1 SGDLS and CDR2 YYNGEE.

CDR3 in amino acids: CASSAPSGGAGGELFF. The CDR3 nucleotides are TGTGCCAGCAGCGCACCAAGCGGGGGGGCCGGCGGGGAGCTGTTTTTT. The gene calls are TRBV9 and TRBJ2-2; 10 nucleotides line up with TRBD2. This CDR3 contains 16 residues. From germline, CDR1 is SGDLS and CDR2 YYNGEE. V lost 3 bases, J lost 7 bases, and 9 bases stayed unmatched.

The V call is TRBV27, the J call TRBJ1-2; D unresolved. CDR1 is MNHEY and CDR2 is SMNVEV in the germline V gene (reference sequence). The length of the CDR3 is 13 residues. Trimming shortened V by 3 bases and J by 8 bases, and 13 bases separated the two germline ends. CDR3 protein: CASSFEGARGYTF. In DNA form, the CDR3 reads TGTGCCAGCAGTTTTGAGGGTGCGAGGGGCTACACCTTC.

The chain is built from TRBV2 and TRBJ2-3, with no clear D. Trimming pared 7 bases from V and 7 bases from J, leaving 6 bases between. The CDR3 runs 10 residues. The germline V gene has CDR1 SNHLY and CDR2 FYNNEI. Here the CDR3 reads CASKGNTQYF. The CDR3 coding sequence is TGTGCCAGCAAGGGAAATACGCAGTATTTT.

CDR3 amino acids: CSVGGTGETNTEAFF. The CDR3 bases are TGCAGCGTTGGGGGGACAGGGGAAACGAACACTGAAGCTTTCTTT. The chain has TRBV29-1 and TRBJ1-1, with TRBD1 matching 10 bases. The J segment lost 1 base and the V segment lost 4 bases, leaving 6 bases of the junction unmatched. Germline values: CDR1 SQVTM, CDR2 ANQGSEA. The CDR3 contains 15 residues.